This record looks at one TCR beta chain sequence and its context. Its antigen is unknown. The sample originates from a study of CD8+ T cells in alopecia areata. The V end lost 2 bases, the J end lost 1 base, and 9 bases lay between the germline ends. The CDR3 length is 15 residues. RNA was isolated and reverse transcribed to cDNA, the sequencing template. Sequenced by immunoSEQ multiplex PCR; TCRdb stores in-frame clones only, minus some. The data hold some 170,000 clones, with 59% observed a single time. Study-wide results and caveats: Normal skin's resident alphabeta T cells are also sequenced in scalp samples.

Alopecia areata patients provided lesional scalp punch biopsies and peripheral blood. Cell sorting on a FACSAria was used to separate CD4+ and CD8+ T cells from the PBMCs. The sequence was collected from a human donor with alopecia areata. This rearrangement joins TRBV23-1 to TRBJ1-3, with D perhaps TRBD1 (5 bases). TRBV23-1 is known as an ORF, though its function is uncertain. Material: CD4+ T cells sorted from blood, obtained at week 0. CDR3 sequence (DNA): TGCGCCAGCAGTCAAAAAGACAGTTCTGGAAACACCATATATTTT. This encodes CASSQKDSSGNTIYF.